Detailed here is one T cell receptor beta chain. How the authors handled the data: Scientists estimated how many nucleated cells there were by amplifying reference gene primers. Assay: immunoSEQ multiplex PCR; the TCRdb copy retains only in-frame clones and omits some. That table gives V, J and clone size, and the DNA gave D and trimming. Found here are about 120,000 clones, 75% to 85% of them singletons; the top ten hold about 12%. This sample was included in a study of blood T cell repertoires in COVID-19. Study background: Sites in the United States, Italy and Spain provided acute and convalescent COVID-19 samples. Nucleic acid was either cDNA or gDNA, and it came from T cells, B-cell-depleted T cells, or PBMCs.

The sequencing sample was made of peripheral blood. This clonotype originated in a human donor in a cohort sampled during active COVID-19.

The CDR3 DNA is TGTGCCAGCAGCCCGGGACAGGGGGGGACAGATACGCAGTATTTT. Its translation is CASSPGQGGTDTQYF. J is TRBJ2-3 and V is TRBV5-5, with 11 bases lining up with TRBD1. Germline values: CDR1 SGHKS, CDR2 YYEKEE (reference sequence). J was trimmed by 3 bases and V by 4 bases; bases with no gene match: 4. The CDR3 loop spans 15 amino acids.